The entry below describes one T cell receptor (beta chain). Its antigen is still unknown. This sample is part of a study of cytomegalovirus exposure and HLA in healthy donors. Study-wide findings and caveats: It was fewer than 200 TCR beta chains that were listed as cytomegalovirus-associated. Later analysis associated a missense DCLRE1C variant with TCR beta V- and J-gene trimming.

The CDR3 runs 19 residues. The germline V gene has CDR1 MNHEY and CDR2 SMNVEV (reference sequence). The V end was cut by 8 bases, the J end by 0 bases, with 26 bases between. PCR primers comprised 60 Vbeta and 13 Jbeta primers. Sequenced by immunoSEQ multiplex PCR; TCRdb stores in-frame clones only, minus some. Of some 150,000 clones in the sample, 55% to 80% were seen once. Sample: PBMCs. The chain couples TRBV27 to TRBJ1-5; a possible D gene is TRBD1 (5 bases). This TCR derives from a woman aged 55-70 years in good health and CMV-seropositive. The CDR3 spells CASPIRGRDKGLSNQPQHF. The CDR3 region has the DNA TGTGCCAGCCCCATCCGGGGGAGGGATAAAGGGCTTAGCAATCAGCCCCAGCATTTT.